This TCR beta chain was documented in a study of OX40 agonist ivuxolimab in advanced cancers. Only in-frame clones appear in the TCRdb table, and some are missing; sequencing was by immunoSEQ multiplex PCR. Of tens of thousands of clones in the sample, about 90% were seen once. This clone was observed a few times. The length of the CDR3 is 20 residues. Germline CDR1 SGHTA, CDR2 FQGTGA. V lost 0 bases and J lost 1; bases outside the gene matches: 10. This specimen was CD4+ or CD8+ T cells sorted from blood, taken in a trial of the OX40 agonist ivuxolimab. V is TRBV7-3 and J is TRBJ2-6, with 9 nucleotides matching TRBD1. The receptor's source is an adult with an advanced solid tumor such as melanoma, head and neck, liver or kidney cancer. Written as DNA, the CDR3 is TGTGCCAGCAGCTTAACGGTGCCGGGACAGGGAGAATCTGGGGCCAACGTCCTGACTTTC. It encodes CASSLTVPGQGESGANVLTF.